This passage covers 28 T cell receptor beta chains from one sample sequenced in a study of blood T cell repertoires in COVID-19. Method: immunoSEQ multiplex PCR; TCRdb's copy keeps in-frame clones and lacks some. The sample has 85,000 to 120,000 clones, roughly 80% seen once. The source material was peripheral blood. These TCRs come from an older woman with acute or convalescent COVID-19.

This clone is a singleton in its sample. The chain employs TRBV12-3 or TRBV12-4 and TRBJ1-4; no clear D gene. The CDR3 covers 13 residues. V shed 2 bases and J shed 9 bases, with 10 bases lying between them. Written as DNA, the CDR3 is TGTGCCAGCAGTTTAAATAACGGTCAAAAACTGTTTTTT. This gives the protein CASSLNNGQKLFF.

This chain links TRBV4-1 with TRBJ1-6; 7 bases fit TRBD1. The CDR3 is 15 amino acids. CDR1 and CDR2 (germline): MGHRA, YSYEKL. V lost 1 base to trimming and J lost 14 bases; unmatched junction nucleotides: 11. The CDR3 DNA reads as TGCGCCAGCAGCCAAGTACCCGGGGGACAGTTCGCCCTCCACTTT. Protein sequence: CASSQVPGGQFALHF.

This chain links TRBV10-3 with TRBJ1-3, with D possibly matching TRBD1 (6 bases). The ends were cut back, 6 bases at V and 11 bases at J, with 23 bases in the middle. In germline, CDR1 is ENHRY, CDR2 SYGVKD. CDR3 length equals 15 residues. The CDR3 loop is CAIRSTTGSQGPIYF. Here the CDR3 DNA reads TGTGCCATCAGGAGCACCACAGGGTCGCAGGGTCCCATATATTTT.

CDR3: CASSRQDSLNTEAFF. In nucleotides, the CDR3 is TGTGCCAGCTCACGACAGGACAGCTTGAACACTGAAGCTTTCTTT. The rearrangement uses TRBV18 and TRBJ1-1; D might be TRBD1 (6 bases). This CDR3 is built from 15 residues. Trimming stripped 4 bases from V and 0 bases from J, with 12 bases between. The germline CDR1 and CDR2 sequences are KGHSH and LQKENI.

The rearrangement links TRBV4-1 to TRBJ1-1; 9 bases agree with TRBD1. CDR3 length: 15 residues. J was trimmed by 5 bases and V by 3 bases; bases with no gene match: 7. CDR1 and CDR2 from the germline V gene are MGHRA and YSYEKL. The CDR3: CASSQMTGGYTEAFF. The CDR3 region has the DNA TGCGCCAGCAGCCAGATGACAGGGGGGTATACTGAAGCTTTCTTT.

The chain links TRBV4-1 to TRBJ2-3; 9 nucleotides agree with TRBD2. This CDR3 has 17 amino acids. Germline CDR1 reads MGHRA; CDR2 reads YSYEKL. J was trimmed by 5 bases and V by 3 bases; bases with no gene match: 12. DNA of the CDR3: TGCGCCAGCAGCCACCCGGCGCAGCGGGGGGCGAAAGATACGCAGTATTTT. It is translated as CASSHPAQRGAKDTQYF.

The rearrangement joins TRBV5-1 to TRBJ2-7, with TRBD2 matching over 13 bases. The germline V gene encodes CDR1 SGHRS and CDR2 YFSETQ. Germline trimming cut 3 bases from V and 9 bases from J; bases unmatched to any gene: 18. The CDR3 contains 18 residues. The CDR3 loop reads CASSSSGTSGTWGLVQYF. CDR3 sequence (DNA): TGCGCCAGCAGCTCCTCCGGGACTAGCGGGACCTGGGGTTTGGTGCAGTACTTC.

The chain has TRBV5-1 and TRBJ2-3; a weak D match, TRBD2 (5 bases). This CDR3 has 15 residues. Germline V CDR1 and CDR2: SGHRS, YFSETQ. V was clipped by 2 bases and J by 1 base, with 11 bases between them. The CDR3 nucleotides read TGCGCCAGCAGCTTAGTCCAGCGGCGCACAGATACGCAGTATTTT. Residues: CASSLVQRRTDTQYF.

V and J are TRBV5-1 and TRBJ2-3, with a possible D match to TRBD1 (6 bases). The CDR3 has 15 residues. Germline CDR1 is SGHRS and CDR2 is YFSETQ. V shed 5 bases and J shed 6 bases, with 19 bases lying between them. The CDR3 sequence: CASRLIVSGADTQYF. Here the CDR3 DNA reads TGCGCCAGCAGGTTAATAGTATCAGGGGCCGATACGCAGTATTTT. Full variable domain (missing parts from reference TRBV5-1 and TRBJ2-3): KAGVTQTPRYLIKTRGQQVTLSCSPISGHRSVSWYQQTPGQGLQFLFEYFSETQRNKGNFPGRFSGRQFSNSRSEMNVSTLELGDSALYLCASRLIVSGADTQYFGPGTRLTVL.

The rearrangement uses TRBV28 and TRBJ2-1, with 7 bases aligning to TRBD1. The V segment lost 7 bases and the J segment 0 bases; nucleotides outside the gene matches: 3. In germline, CDR1 is MDHEN, CDR2 SYDVKM. The CDR3 length is 14 residues. Here the CDR3 DNA reads TGTGCCAGCAAAGCAGGGGGCTCCTACAATGAGCAGTTCTTC. Its translation: CASKAGGSYNEQFF. Full variable domain (outside the CDR3, taken from reference TRBV28 and TRBJ2-1): DVKVTQSSRYLVKRTGEKVFLECVQDMDHENMFWYRQDPGLGLRLIYFSYDVKMKEKGDIPEGYSVSREKKERFSLILESASTNQTSMYLCASKAGGSYNEQFFGPGTRLTVL.

The V and J genes are TRBV7-9 and TRBJ2-1; a weak D match, TRBD2 (6 bases). With 2 bases removed from V and 6 bases from J, the gap between germline ends came to 20 bases. From germline, CDR1 is SEHNR and CDR2 FQNEAQ (reference sequence). The CDR3 covers 17 residues. CDR3 loop: CASSLPTDGGPGNEQFF. The CDR3 DNA reads as TGTGCCAGCAGCTTACCTACTGATGGAGGGCCGGGCAATGAGCAGTTCTTC.

The J gene is TRBJ2-2, the V gene TRBV4-1; the match to TRBD1 covers 7 bases. J gave up 1 base and V 1 base, and 0 bases lay outside the gene matches. Germline V lookup: CDR1 MGHRA, CDR2 YSYEKL. The CDR3 has 15 residues. For the CDR3, the DNA is TGCGCCAGCAGCCAAGGGACAGGGAACACCGGGGAGCTGTTTTTT. As protein: CASSQGTGNTGELFF.

The V and J genes are TRBV7-8 and TRBJ2-3, with 10 positions matching TRBD2. The CDR3 covers 16 residues. Germline loops: CDR1 SGHVS, CDR2 FQNEAQ. The V and J ends lost 5 bases and 5 bases, in that order; junction bases with no gene match: 10. The CDR3 sequence: CASSSIAGGRIDTQYF. The CDR3 DNA is TGTGCCAGCAGCAGCATAGCGGGAGGAAGAATAGATACGCAGTATTTT.

The chain couples TRBV10-3 to TRBJ2-2; 7 bases match TRBD1. With 0 bases clipped from V and 2 bases from J, the junction kept 3 bases outside the gene matches. The CDR3 is 16 amino acids. The germline V gene encodes CDR1 ENHRY and CDR2 SYGVKD. The CDR3 nucleotides read TGTGCCATCAGTGAGTCGGGGGACAGTAACACCGGGGAGCTGTTTTTT. Protein sequence: CAISESGDSNTGELFF.

V usage is TRBV4-1 and J usage is TRBJ1-1, with D possibly matching TRBD1 (5 bases). The CDR3 is 18 amino acids. V was clipped by 2 bases and J by 2 bases, with 21 bases between them. Germline loops: CDR1 MGHRA, CDR2 YSYEKL. CDR3 sequence reads: CASSQPRVGAGINTEAFF. As DNA, the CDR3 is TGCGCCAGCAGCCAACCCAGGGTAGGGGCAGGGATAAACACTGAAGCTTTCTTT.

The chain couples TRBV28 to TRBJ1-3; 7 bases match TRBD1. Trimming removed 6 bases from V and 2 bases from J; junction bases left unmatched: 4. The germline V gene encodes CDR1 MDHEN and CDR2 SYDVKM. The CDR3 spans 14 residues. The CDR3 sequence is CASRTGVTGNTIYF. The DNA of the CDR3 is TGTGCCAGCAGAACAGGGGTCACTGGAAACACCATATATTTT.

This clone was detected a few times. V gene TRBV14 combines with J gene TRBJ2-2; perhaps TRBD2 as D (7 bases). In germline, CDR1 is SGHDN, CDR2 FVKESK. This CDR3 spans 16 amino acids. The V end lost 3 bases, the J end lost 3 bases, and 14 bases lay between the germline ends. The CDR3 DNA sequence: TGTGCCAGCAGCCAGGCCGGGGGGCCGCACACCGGGGAGCTGTTTTTT. Its protein product is CASSQAGGPHTGELFF.

The chain carries TRBV5-8 and TRBJ1-2, with D unresolved. Per the germline V gene, CDR1 is SGHTS and CDR2 is YDEGEE. The CDR3 runs 15 residues. Between the trimmed V and J ends, which lost 0 bases and 4 bases, there was a span of 13 bases. The DNA of the CDR3 is TGTGCCAGCAGCTTGGGGCAGGTAGAGCCCTATGGCTACACCTTC. It is translated as CASSLGQVEPYGYTF.

This clone appeared many times. The V gene is TRBV5-1, the J gene TRBJ2-5; 8 nucleotides align to TRBD2. Germline CDR1 SGHRS, CDR2 YFSETQ. The CDR3 contains 15 residues. V lost 0 bases to trimming and J lost 5 bases; unmatched junction nucleotides: 6. CDR3 sequence reads: CASSLAATSGETQYF. The CDR3, as DNA: TGCGCCAGCAGCTTGGCCGCAACTAGCGGTGAGACCCAGTACTTC.

This sequence joins TRBV19 and TRBJ2-1; D unresolved. Germline V CDR1 and CDR2: LNHDA, SQIVND (reference sequence). V dropped 5 bases and J dropped 3 bases, with 8 bases sitting between them. The CDR3 is 13 amino acids. DNA of the CDR3: TGTGCCAGTAGTCGCGATTTCTACAATGAGCAGTTCTTC. This encodes CASSRDFYNEQFF.

The chain recombines TRBV3-1 (or the pseudogene TRBV3-2) with TRBJ2-3, with D unresolved. Trimming took off 0 bases at V and 1 base at J, with 8 bases between the two ends. There are 15 residues in the CDR3. CDR1 and CDR2 (germline): LGHDT, YNNKEL (reference sequence). DNA of the CDR3: TGTGCCAGCAGCCAAGATCTCGTCCGCACAGATACGCAGTATTTT. It translates to CASSQDLVRTDTQYF.

This chain connects TRBV18 to TRBJ2-7, with TRBD2 matching over 9 bases. The germline gives CDR1 KGHSH, CDR2 LQKENI. The CDR3 is 14 amino acids. Trimming cost V 4 bases and J 5 bases; bases outside gene matches: 6. Written as DNA, the CDR3 is TGTGCCAGCTCACTGACTAGCGGAGCAGACGAGCAGTACTTC. Translation: CASSLTSGADEQYF.

The V and J genes are TRBV4-2 and TRBJ1-2; perhaps TRBD1 as D (6 bases). Trimming removed 4 bases from V and 8 bases from J, with 20 bases in between. The germline gives CDR1 LGHNA, CDR2 YNFKEQ. CDR3 length: 15 amino acids. CDR3 nucleotide sequence: TGTGCCAGCAGCCGAAACGGGGGGCAGGACGGCGGCTACACCTTC. This gives the protein CASSRNGGQDGGYTF.

The count of this clone is one. CDR3 protein: CASSLGTGVEKLFF. In nucleotides, the CDR3 is TGCGCCAGCAGCTTGGGGACAGGAGTAGAAAAACTGTTTTTT. The chain couples TRBV5-1 to TRBJ1-4, with 7 bases identical to TRBD1. The CDR3 is 14 amino acids. CDR1 is SGHRS, CDR2 YFSETQ, per germline. The trim removed 0 bases at V and 8 bases at J, leaving 4 bases unmatched.

V gene TRBV7-9 combines with J gene TRBJ2-5; 9 bases are shared with TRBD1. V dropped 5 bases and J dropped 4; count of bases not matched to a gene: 8. Germline V gives CDR1 SEHNR, CDR2 FQNEAQ (reference sequence). This CDR3 comprises 15 residues. The chain's CDR3 is CASSQGQGWAETQYF. CDR3 in DNA: TGTGCCAGCAGCCAGGGACAGGGATGGGCAGAGACCCAGTACTTC.

This clone was detected once. The CDR3: CASSPSQATNEKLFF. The CDR3 DNA follows: TGTGCCAGCAGCCCCTCGCAGGCAACTAATGAAAAACTGTTTTTT. This sequence joins TRBV3-1 (or the pseudogene TRBV3-2) and TRBJ1-4, with no clear D. The CDR3 length is 15 residues. Germline assignment: CDR1 LGHDT and CDR2 YNNKEL (reference sequence). The V end was cut by 4 bases, the J end by 0 bases, with 9 bases between.

V and J are TRBV29-1 and TRBJ2-7, with D perhaps TRBD2 (6 bases). V shed 1 base and J shed 7 bases, with 14 bases lying between them. The germline V gene encodes CDR1 SQVTM and CDR2 ANQGSEA. CDR3 length equals 13 residues. The CDR3: CSVEVSGDGEQYF. The CDR3 DNA is TGCAGCGTTGAAGTATCGGGGGACGGTGAGCAGTACTTC.

The count of this clone is one. The rearrangement uses TRBV2 and TRBJ2-7; unclear D gene. CDR1 and CDR2 (germline): SNHLY, FYNNEI. This CDR3 spans 12 amino acids. Trimming left V 6 bases short and J 0 bases short, with 6 bases between. The CDR3 DNA is TGTGCCAGCAGCTATAGCTCCTACGAGCAGTACTTC. This translates into CASSYSSYEQYF. Full variable domain (missing parts from reference TRBV2 and TRBJ2-7): EPEVTQTPSHQVTQMGQEVILRCVPISNHLYFYWYRQILGQKVEFLVSFYNNEISEKSEIFDDQFSVERPDGSNFTLKIRSTKLEDSAMYFCASSYSSYEQYFGPGTRLTVT.